This T cell receptor (beta chain) was identified during a study of blood T cells in healthy people across ages. As for the study in general: Roughly one uniquely barcoded beta molecule per two T cells was captured.

Including both end residues, the CDR3 is 15 amino acids long. Looked up from germline, CDR1 is SGHAT and CDR2 is FQNNGV. In regard to this clonotype: Its antigen is undetermined. Because the CDR3's place on the DNA is in doubt, the DNA is left out and the CDR3 is given as listed by TCRdb.

The use of a sample-barcoded 5' primer and a J-beta primer mix characterized a second PCR of roughly 6 to 11 cycles. MiXCR, run by TCRdb on the 5' RACE reads, gives a single entry per CDR3 protein. The top ten hold 20% to 25% of the sample, which has about a million distinct CDR3 sequences, roughly 51% seen once. General study findings and limits: Strong correlation existed between TCR beta diversity and naive T cell percentage.

The source material was blood. This clonotype was sampled from a woman aged 60 to 75 in good health. The chain recombines TRBV11-2 with TRBJ2-2. The CDR3 loop is CASSLIRFGAGELFF.